The rows below give T cell receptor beta chains drawn from one sample of a study of blood T cell repertoires in COVID-19. This table comes from immunoSEQ multiplex PCR, and its TCRdb copy is limited to in-frame clones, with some not included. The data contain hundreds of thousands of clones, over 70% of them seen just once; the ten biggest clones take up approximately 7.9%. Source material: peripheral blood. These receptors all come from a woman at least 80 years old with acute or convalescent COVID-19. Each CDR3 is given with its conserved first and last residue.

>TRBJ1-2|TRBV5-6
CASSRPEGRGYTF
>TRBJ2-2|TRBV30
CAWSLGGTGELFF
>TRBJ1-5|TRBV5-1
CASSIQGNSNQPQHF
>TRBJ2-3|TRBV7-9
CASSLGRGTDTQYF
>TRBJ2-7|TRBV7-9
CASSSTGDPIEQYF
>TRBJ2-7|TRBV5-4
CASSSSYEQYF
>TRBJ1-4|TRBV3-1/TRBV3-2
CASSSKEKLFF
>TRBJ2-3|TRBV7-9
CASSKISGRARKSTDTQYF
>TRBJ2-6|TRBV7-2
CASSLHPGGANVLTF
>TRBJ1-6|TRBV2
CASRADLRAPWELHF
>TRBJ1-1|TRBV9
CASSVAPQGTNTEAFF
>TRBJ2-3|TRBV7-9
CASSLAGDSSTDTQYF
>TRBJ2-5|TRBV23-1
CASSQASGVGGETQYF
>TRBJ2-2|TRBV27
CASSPRASGRVTGELFF
>TRBJ2-7|TRBV27
CASTSLGSGRAYEQYF
>TRBJ1-3|TRBV25-1
CASSAVGGGFGNTIYF
>TRBJ1-5|TRBV5-1
CASSLIPGGQPQHF
>TRBJ2-7|TRBV6-5
CASRSTGGPYEQYF
>TRBJ1-4|TRBV18
CASSPSVLTNEKLFF
>TRBJ2-7|TRBV6-6
CASGRELGWDEQYF
>TRBJ1-6|TRBV6-5
CASSWDRFANSPLHF
>TRBJ2-5|TRBV30
CAWGSGSSETQYF
>TRBJ1-4|TRBV6-1
CASSEERGGANEKLFF
>TRBJ1-3|TRBV28
CASSSPSGVSGNTIYF
>TRBJ2-1|TRBV9
CASSTQTGNNEQFF
>TRBJ2-2|TRBV3-1/TRBV3-2
CASSPLAAVAGELFF
>TRBJ2-1|TRBV6-5
CATFGRRGGHNEQFF
>TRBJ1-4|TRBV5-1
CASSSDRGNEKLFF
>TRBJ2-7|TRBV9
CASSVVLRGGSYEQYF
>TRBJ1-1|TRBV30
CAWTHGDYTEAFF
>TRBJ1-2|TRBV19
CASSVRDGYGYTF
>TRBJ1-5|TRBV6-5
CASSPQVTNQPQHF
>TRBJ1-2|TRBV5-6
CASSLDRGSGYTF
>TRBJ2-1|TRBV5-1
CASKLAGGPDEQFF
>TRBJ1-2|TRBV28
CASGSGIMGYTF
>TRBJ2-7|TRBV5-1
CASRFTGTSGRKDEQYF
>TRBJ1-5|TRBV5-5
CASSLGQLNQPQHF
>TRBJ2-5|TRBV24-1
CATSDPGSSGTQYF
>TRBJ2-2|TRBV19
CATMGRATGTRAGELFF
>TRBJ1-4|TRBV15
CATSAKGVATNEKLFF
>TRBJ1-3|TRBV5-1
CASSTGSIGFLSGNTIYF
>TRBJ1-6|TRBV27
CASSFSGQGFEPLHF
>TRBJ2-3|TRBV25-1
CASSESYTDTQYF
>TRBJ2-2|TRBV5-1
CASSLDSQGRAGELFF
>TRBJ1-2|TRBV7-9
CASSLAGADYGYTF
>TRBJ2-2|TRBV18
CASSPSKPGTSGELFF
>TRBJ2-7|TRBV2
CASSPGFTNEQYF
>TRBJ2-5|TRBV21-1
CASSKAHKLAGTWGIQETQYF
>TRBJ1-5|TRBV19
CASSTKGDNQPQHF
>TRBJ2-1|TRBV19
CASSSRTSGTYNEQFF
>TRBJ1-2|TRBV12-5
CASGLTAGFNYGYTF
>TRBJ2-3|TRBV3-1/TRBV3-2
CASSQTRSSGKVDTQYF
>TRBJ2-1|TRBV9
CASSGGTGSYNEQFF
>TRBJ2-1|TRBV7-9
CASSLAPTLGEQFF
>TRBJ2-5|TRBV7-2
CASSERLLQETQYF
>TRBJ1-6|TRBV5-4
CASSFGSSGSPLHF
>TRBJ1-5|TRBV6-6
CASSYQGTRQPQHF